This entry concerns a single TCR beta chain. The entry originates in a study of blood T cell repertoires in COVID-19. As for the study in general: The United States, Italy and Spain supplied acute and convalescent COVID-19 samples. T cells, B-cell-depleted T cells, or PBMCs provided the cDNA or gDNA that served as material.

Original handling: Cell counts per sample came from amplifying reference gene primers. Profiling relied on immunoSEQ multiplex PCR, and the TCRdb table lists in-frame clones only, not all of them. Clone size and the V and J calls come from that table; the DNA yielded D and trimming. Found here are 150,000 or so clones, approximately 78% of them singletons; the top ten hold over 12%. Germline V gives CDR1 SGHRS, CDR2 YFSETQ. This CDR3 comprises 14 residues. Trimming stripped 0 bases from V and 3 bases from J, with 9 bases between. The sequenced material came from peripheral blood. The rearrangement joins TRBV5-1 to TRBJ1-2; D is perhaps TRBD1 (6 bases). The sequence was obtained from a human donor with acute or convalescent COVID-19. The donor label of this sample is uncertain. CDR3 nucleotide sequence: TGCGCCAGCAGCTTGGCCCGGACAGACTATGGCTACACCTTC. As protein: CASSLARTDYGYTF.